What follows is one TCR beta chain and its context. Its matching antigen is unknown. These data come from a study of untreated major depressive disorder. Study results and limitations: Sequencing showed nonsignificant TRBV25-01 and TRBV02-01 differences matching flow cytometry.

Every depressed patient was matched in pairs with a non-depressed control on sex, age, current smoking status and body mass index. Enrichment usually gave 90% to 95% pure CD4+ T cells. Clones were read by immunoSEQ multiplex PCR, and TCRdb kept only the in-frame ones, dropping some. The table records tens of thousands of clones, 85% to 95% of them present only once. There are 16 residues in the CDR3. The V and J ends lost 2 bases and 5 bases, in that order; junction bases with no gene match: 12. CDR1 MNHEY and CDR2 SMNVEV come from the germline V gene (reference sequence). Input material: CD4+ T cells from PBMCs. The sequence was collected from a man younger than 45 in good health. The chain employs TRBV27 and TRBJ2-7, with TRBD1 matching 7 bases. This chain's CDR3 is CASSLGRDRPLDEQYF. As DNA, the CDR3 is TGTGCCAGCAGTTTAGGCCGGGACAGACCACTTGACGAGCAGTACTTC.